This T cell receptor (beta chain) was captured in a study of T cell repertoires in cytomegalovirus infection. This clonotype was observed a few times. Its antigen is currently unknown. Broader study findings: Adding up the frequency of public TCR beta families identified people who carried CMV plus the relevant HLA.

TCRdb fed the reads into MiXCR, producing one record per CDR3 protein. The profile covers fewer than 950,000 distinct CDR3 sequences, with 30% to 35% appearing a single time and 9.5% to 15% taken by the ten largest. CDR3 length: 16 amino acids. Unmatched junction bases numbered 8, after V lost 4 bases and J lost 2 bases. Germline assignment: CDR1 SGHKS and CDR2 YYEKEE (reference sequence). Here the sequenced sample was cultured CD8+ T cells from PBMCs, taken from culture after CMV antigen stimulation. This sequence was found in a human donor in good health (CMV status not recorded). Some clones in this sample may be carry-over from other donors' samples. The V call is TRBV5-5, the J call TRBJ1-3; 8 bases match TRBD1. CDR3 loop: CASSGLQGEAGNTIYF. The CDR3 bases are TGTGCCAGCAGCGGACTACAGGGGGAGGCTGGAAACACCATATATTTT.